This T cell receptor beta chain was recorded in a study of T cells in Graves' hyperthyroidism and ophthalmopathy. This clonotype was found many times. Its specificity is unknown. TCR beta CDR3 regions were amplified from RNA transcripts. The study used the HTBI primer set for a first-round RT-PCR of the TCR CDR3. TCRdb called the multiplex PCR reads again in MiXCR, with one record for every CDR3 protein. Among some 500,000 distinct CDR3 sequences listed, over 13% were seen once. General study results and limits: Most clonotypes that expanded in the thyroid above 0.001 also showed up in blood. Onset of ophthalmopathy came a median roughly 6.9 months after the model predicted it.

V dropped 5 bases and J dropped 0 bases, with 11 bases sitting between them. Germline V lookup: CDR1 MNHEY, CDR2 SMNVEV (reference sequence). The CDR3 runs 14 residues. V gene TRBV27 combines with J gene TRBJ2-7; the D gene is possibly TRBD2 (6 bases). The sequence was collected from a woman in her late teens or twenties with Graves' hyperthyroidism. The specimen was blood. The CDR3 region has the DNA TGTGCCAGCAGTCCGGGACTTTACTCCTACGAGCAGTACGTC. Its protein product is CASSPGLYSYEQYV.